These 20 T cell receptor beta chains were sequenced from one sample in a study of early T cells in non-severe SARS-CoV-2 infection. Using its own MiXCR run on the 5' RACE reads, TCRdb lists one record per CDR3 protein. The sample lists some 76,000 distinct CDR3 sequences, roughly 16% occurring once. Sequences were obtained from whole blood. All receptors come from an adult who was a healthcare worker with PCR-confirmed SARS-CoV-2 infection or an uninfected control (not recorded which).

This rearrangement joins TRBV10-3 to TRBJ1-1; the D gene is possibly TRBD1 (5 bases). Germline V CDR1 and CDR2: ENHRY, SYGVKD. The V end lost 0 bases, the J end lost 6 bases, and 8 bases lay between the germline ends. The CDR3 covers 13 residues. The CDR3 region is CAISESGAAEAFF. The CDR3 DNA reads as TGTGCCATCAGTGAGTCTGGGGCCGCTGAAGCTTTCTTT.

The rearrangement joins TRBV29-1 to TRBJ2-7; D is ambiguous. V was cut by 3 bases and J by 7 bases, with 10 bases left in between. Germline CDR1 SQVTM, CDR2 ANQGSEA. The CDR3 covers 11 residues. The CDR3 DNA is TGCAGCGTTGAGGCAGCTCGGGAGCAGTACTTC. Amino acid sequence: CSVEAAREQYF.

This chain joins TRBV29-1 and TRBJ2-2; D perhaps matches TRBD2 (5 bases). The CDR3 consists of 13 residues. The ends were cut back, 8 bases at V and 4 bases at J, with 14 bases in the middle. Germline-derived CDR1 and CDR2 are SQVTM and ANQGSEA. The CDR3 DNA follows: TGCAGCTCCGCGGGCGAAAGCACCGGGGAGCTGTTTTTT. Protein: CSSAGESTGELFF.

The table lists this clonotype with many counts. The chain joins TRBV20-1 to TRBJ1-2, with TRBD1 as a possible D gene (5 bases). The CDR3 runs to 13 residues. CDR1 DFQATT and CDR2 SNEGSKA come from the germline V gene (reference sequence). V was trimmed by 6 bases and J by 5 bases, leaving 16 bases between them. The chain's CDR3 is CSAPDRGGYGYTF. The CDR3 coding sequence is TGCAGTGCCCCCGATCGGGGCGGATATGGCTACACCTTC.

This clonotype was counted only a few times. J is TRBJ1-4 and V is TRBV11-3, with D tentatively TRBD1 (5 bases). Germline-derived CDR1 and CDR2 are SGHNT and YENEEA. V dropped 0 bases and J dropped 4 bases, with 9 bases sitting between them. The CDR3 is 15 residues long. CDR3 residues: CASSLDGAFNEKLFF. The CDR3 DNA follows: TGTGCCAGCAGCTTAGATGGGGCCTTTAATGAAAAACTGTTTTTT.

This clonotype was detected many times. The V call is TRBV19, the J call TRBJ1-5, with TRBD1 identical over 10 bases. The CDR3 extends over 14 amino acids. From germline, CDR1 is LNHDA and CDR2 SQIVND (reference sequence). The trim removed 4 bases at V and 7 bases at J, leaving 4 bases unmatched. The DNA of the CDR3 is TGTGCCAGTAGTACGAGGACAGGGGGACAGCCCCAGCATTTT. Its translation: CASSTRTGGQPQHF. The full variable domain, its missing parts supplied by reference TRBV19 and TRBJ1-5, is DGGITQSPKYLFRKEGQNVTLSCEQNLNHDAMYWYRQDPGQGLRLIYYSQIVNDFQKGDIAEGYSVSREKKESFPLTVTSAQKNPTAFYLCASSTRTGGQPQHFGDGTRLSIL.

This clonotype is termed medium-sized. The chain carries TRBV7-2 and TRBJ2-1, with 7 nucleotides matching TRBD2. Germline values: CDR1 SGHTA, CDR2 FQGNSA. Trimming at V came to 1 base and at J to 8 bases, leaving 11 bases not matched to a gene. This CDR3 contains 16 residues. CDR3 sequence (DNA): TGTGCCAGCAGCTTAGAAGCCGGGCTAGCGGAATATGAGCAGTTCTTC. This sequence encodes CASSLEAGLAEYEQFF.

In its sample, this clonotype was seen a few times. This chain joins TRBV7-6 and TRBJ1-1, with unresolved D. Per germline, CDR1 SGHVS and CDR2 FNYEAQ. Trimming pared 0 bases from V and 6 bases from J, leaving 14 bases between. The length of the CDR3 is 15 residues. The CDR3 loop reads CASSLAAAGHAEAFF. In nucleotides, the CDR3 is TGTGCCAGCAGCTTAGCCGCGGCAGGCCACGCTGAAGCTTTCTTT.

Many counts were recorded for this clonotype. In DNA form, the CDR3 reads TGTGCCAGCAGTTACCTGGGACAGGGAGGCGAGCAGTTCTTC. Translated, it gives CASSYLGQGGEQFF. The V gene is TRBV6-2 or TRBV6-3, the J gene TRBJ2-1; 9 bases match TRBD1. The germline V gene has CDR1 MNHEY and CDR2 SVGEGT. CDR3 length: 14 residues. V lost 2 bases, J lost 10 bases, and 6 bases stayed unmatched.

This clonotype was recorded at least ten times. The rearrangement links TRBV3-1 to TRBJ2-1, with D possibly being TRBD1 (6 bases). The germline V and J ends were trimmed by 4 bases and 9 bases, with 16 bases remaining between them. CDR1 and CDR2 from the germline V gene are LGHDT and YNNKEL (reference sequence). CDR3 length equals 14 residues. In DNA, the CDR3 is TGTGCCAGCAGCCTTAGACAGGCTCGGGTTGAGCAGTTCTTC. Translation gives CASSLRQARVEQFF.

The chain employs TRBV4-2 and TRBJ2-7; 9 nucleotides align to TRBD2. This CDR3 has 14 amino acids. The junction had 3 bases not matched to a gene; V was cut back by 2 bases and J by 4 bases. Germline V gene sequence: CDR1 LGHNA, CDR2 YNFKEQ. The CDR3 protein is CASSQLLAGYEQYF. CDR3 coding DNA: TGTGCCAGCAGCCAACTCCTAGCGGGGTACGAGCAGTACTTC.

The chain combines TRBV7-3 with TRBJ2-3; D might be TRBD1 or TRBD2, each matching 5 bases. V dropped 5 bases and J dropped 0 bases, with 9 bases sitting between them. In germline, CDR1 is SGHTA, CDR2 FQGTGA. The CDR3 consists of 14 residues. The chain's CDR3 is CASSEGMSTDTQYF. Here the CDR3 DNA reads TGTGCCAGCAGCGAGGGGATGAGCACAGATACGCAGTATTTT.

This clonotype was counted a few times. V gene TRBV10-3 combines with J gene TRBJ1-5; D unresolved. The CDR3 spans 16 residues. V lost 1 base to trimming and J lost 0 bases, with 10 bases between them. CDR1 is ENHRY and CDR2 is SYGVKD in the germline V gene. CDR3 coding DNA: TGTGCCATCAGTGAGTTTTGGCGGAATAGCAATCAGCCCCAGCATTTT. As protein: CAISEFWRNSNQPQHF.

Concerning this clonotype: A much larger clonotype is one base distant, so this may be a read error. Lacking the conserved final phenylalanine or tryptophan, this CDR3 likely reflects a read error. The chain recombines TRBV10-3 with TRBJ2-3; 10 bases are a match to TRBD1. CDR3 length equals 12 residues. V lost 9 bases and J lost 6; bases outside the gene matches: 3. From germline, CDR1 is ENHRY and CDR2 SYGVKD. The CDR3 DNA sequence: TGTGCCATTGGGGACAGGGGTGATACGCAGTATATT. It is translated as CAIGDRGDTQYI.

This clonotype was detected a few times. Its ends do not fully match the called genes, so a read error is possible. This chain joins TRBV12-3 or TRBV12-4 and TRBJ2-1; D may be TRBD2 (5 bases). CDR3 size: 12 residues. The CDR3 loop is CASSLAPDPHSF. CDR3 coding DNA: TGTGCCAGCAGTCTAGCCCCGGATCCCCACTCCTTC.

The chain combines TRBV7-9 with TRBJ2-3, with 9 bases lining up with TRBD2. The germline V gene encodes CDR1 SEHNR and CDR2 FQNEAQ (reference sequence). The junction had 11 bases not matched to a gene; V was cut back by 3 bases and J by 4 bases. This CDR3 has 17 amino acids. Here the CDR3 reads CASSFLPSGINPDTQYF. The CDR3 DNA reads TGTGCCAGCAGCTTTCTCCCTAGCGGGATTAACCCAGATACGCAGTATTTT.

As DNA, the CDR3 is TGCGCCAGCAGTCAAGGTCAGGGGAGTGTTGGAGATACGCAGTATTTT. Its translation is CASSQGQGSVGDTQYF. This chain joins TRBV23-1 and TRBJ2-3, with D maybe TRBD1 (6 bases). TRBV23-1 is an ORF, and what it does is uncertain. The CDR3 consists of 16 residues. With 2 bases removed from V and 5 bases from J, the gap between germline ends came to 17 bases.

The rearrangement uses TRBV6-4 and TRBJ2-3; 8 bases are shared with TRBD2. This CDR3 region has 15 residues. Germline trimming cut 0 bases from V and 2 bases from J; bases unmatched to any gene: 1. Per germline, CDR1 MRHNA and CDR2 SNTAGT. The CDR3 sequence is CASSDSGRATDTQYF. The CDR3 coding sequence is TGTGCCAGCAGTGACTCCGGGAGGGCCACAGATACGCAGTATTTT.

The chain links TRBV19 to TRBJ2-7; 7 bases match TRBD1. The trim removed 3 bases at V and 2 bases at J, leaving 1 base unmatched. Germline lookup yields CDR1 LNHDA and CDR2 SQIVND (reference sequence). The CDR3 contains 13 residues. CDR3 protein: CASSMGQPYEQYF. CDR3 DNA: TGTGCCAGTAGTATGGGACAGCCCTACGAGCAGTACTTC.

This clonotype was seen repeatedly, ten times or more. The genes are TRBV20-1 and TRBJ2-7; 8 bases are a match to TRBD2. J gave up 7 bases and V 1 base, and 12 bases lay outside the gene matches. Germline V gives CDR1 DFQATT, CDR2 SNEGSKA (reference sequence). The CDR3 runs 15 residues. The CDR3 protein is CSARVGSGTMREQYF. The CDR3 DNA reads as TGCAGTGCTAGAGTTGGTAGCGGGACCATGAGGGAGCAGTACTTC.